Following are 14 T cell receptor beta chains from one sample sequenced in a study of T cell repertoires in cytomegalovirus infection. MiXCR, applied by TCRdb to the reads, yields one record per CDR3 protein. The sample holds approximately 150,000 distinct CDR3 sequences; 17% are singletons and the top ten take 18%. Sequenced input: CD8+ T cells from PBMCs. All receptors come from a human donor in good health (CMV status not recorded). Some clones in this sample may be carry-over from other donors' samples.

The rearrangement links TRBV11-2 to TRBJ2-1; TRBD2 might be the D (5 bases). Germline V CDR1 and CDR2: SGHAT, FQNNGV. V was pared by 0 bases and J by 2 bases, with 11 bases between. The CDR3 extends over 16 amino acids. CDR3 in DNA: TGTGCCAGCAGCTTAGATCCAGGACTCACCTACAATGAGCAGTTCTTC. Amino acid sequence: CASSLDPGLTYNEQFF.

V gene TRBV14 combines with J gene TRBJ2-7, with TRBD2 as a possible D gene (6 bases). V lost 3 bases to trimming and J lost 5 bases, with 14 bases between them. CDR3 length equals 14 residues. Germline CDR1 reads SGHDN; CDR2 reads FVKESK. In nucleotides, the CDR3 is TGTGCCAGCAGCCAGGGAGGTTCCGTCGACGAGCAGTACTTC. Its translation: CASSQGGSVDEQYF. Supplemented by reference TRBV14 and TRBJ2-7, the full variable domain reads EAGVTQFPSHSVIEKGQTVTLRCDPISGHDNLYWYRRVMGKEIKFLLHFVKESKQDESGMPNNRFLAERTGGTYSTLKVQPAELEDSGVYFCASSQGGSVDEQYFGPGTRLTVT.

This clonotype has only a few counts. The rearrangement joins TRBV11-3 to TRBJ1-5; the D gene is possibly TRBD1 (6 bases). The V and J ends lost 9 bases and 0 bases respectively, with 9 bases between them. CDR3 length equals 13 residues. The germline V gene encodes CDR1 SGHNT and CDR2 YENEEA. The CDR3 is CARGGNSNQPQHF. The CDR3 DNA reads TGTGCCAGAGGGGGGAATAGCAATCAGCCCCAGCATTTT. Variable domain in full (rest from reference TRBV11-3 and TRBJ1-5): EAGVVQSPRYKIIEKKQPVAFWCNPISGHNTLYWYLQNLGQGPELLIRYENEEAVDDSQLPKDRFSAERLKGVDSTLKIQPAELGDSAVYLCARGGNSNQPQHFGDGTRLSIL.

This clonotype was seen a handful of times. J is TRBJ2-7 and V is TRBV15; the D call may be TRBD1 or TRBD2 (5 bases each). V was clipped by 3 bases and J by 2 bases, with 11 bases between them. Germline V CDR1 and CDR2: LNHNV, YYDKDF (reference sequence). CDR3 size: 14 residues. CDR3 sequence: CATSSRDGTYEQYF. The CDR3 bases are TGTGCCACCAGCAGCCGGGACGGGACCTACGAGCAGTACTTC.

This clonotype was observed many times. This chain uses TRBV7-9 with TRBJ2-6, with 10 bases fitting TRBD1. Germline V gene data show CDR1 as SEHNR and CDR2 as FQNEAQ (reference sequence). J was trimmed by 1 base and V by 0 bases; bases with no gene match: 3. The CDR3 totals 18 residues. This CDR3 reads CASSLAGTGVSGANVLTF. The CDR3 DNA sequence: TGTGCCAGCAGCTTAGCAGGGACAGGGGTTTCTGGGGCCAACGTCCTGACTTTC.

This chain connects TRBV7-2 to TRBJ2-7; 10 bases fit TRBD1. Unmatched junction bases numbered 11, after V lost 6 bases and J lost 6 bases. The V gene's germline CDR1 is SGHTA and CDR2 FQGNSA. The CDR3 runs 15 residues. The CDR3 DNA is TGTGCCAGCAGGCGAACCGGGACAGGGGAACCCGAGCAGTACTTC. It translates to CASRRTGTGEPEQYF.

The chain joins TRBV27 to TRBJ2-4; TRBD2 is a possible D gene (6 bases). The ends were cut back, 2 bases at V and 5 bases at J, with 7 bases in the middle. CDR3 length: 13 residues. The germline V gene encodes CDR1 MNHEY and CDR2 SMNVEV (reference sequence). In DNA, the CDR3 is TGTGCCAGCAGTTTAGGGGAGGAAAACATTCAGTACTTC. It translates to CASSLGEENIQYF.

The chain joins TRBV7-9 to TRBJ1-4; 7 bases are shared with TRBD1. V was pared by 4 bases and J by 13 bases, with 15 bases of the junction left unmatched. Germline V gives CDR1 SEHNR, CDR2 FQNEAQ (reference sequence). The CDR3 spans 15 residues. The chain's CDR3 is CASSSVDSGTVRLFF. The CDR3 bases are TGTGCCAGCAGCTCCGTGGACTCAGGGACAGTAAGACTGTTTTTT.

The CDR3 DNA reads as TGTGCCAGCCTGGGGTCCACTGAAGCTTTCTTT. Translation: CASLGSTEAFF. This chain links TRBV2 with TRBJ1-1; D call uncertain. The CDR3 consists of 11 residues. CDR1 and CDR2 (germline): SNHLY, FYNNEI. V gave up 8 bases and J gave up 4 bases, with 8 bases separating them. Filled out from reference TRBV2 and TRBJ1-1, the complete variable domain reads EPEVTQTPSHQVTQMGQEVILRCVPISNHLYFYWYRQILGQKVEFLVSFYNNEISEKSEIFDDQFSVERPDGSNFTLKIRSTKLEDSAMYFCASLGSTEAFFGQGTRLTVV.

The CDR3 is CATKLAGDYYEQYF. In DNA form, the CDR3 reads TGTGCCACCAAACTAGCGGGGGATTACTACGAGCAGTACTTC. V gene TRBV28 combines with J gene TRBJ2-7; 11 bases align to TRBD2. With 10 bases clipped from V and 3 bases from J, the junction kept 8 bases outside the gene matches. Germline V CDR1 and CDR2: MDHEN, SYDVKM. This CDR3 has 14 residues.

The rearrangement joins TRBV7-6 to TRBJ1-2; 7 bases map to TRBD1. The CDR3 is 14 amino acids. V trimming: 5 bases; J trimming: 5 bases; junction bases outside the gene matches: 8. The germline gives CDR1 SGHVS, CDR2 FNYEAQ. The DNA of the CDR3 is TGTGCCAGCAGCCCCCGACAGGGTGAATATGGCTACACCTTC. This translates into CASSPRQGEYGYTF.

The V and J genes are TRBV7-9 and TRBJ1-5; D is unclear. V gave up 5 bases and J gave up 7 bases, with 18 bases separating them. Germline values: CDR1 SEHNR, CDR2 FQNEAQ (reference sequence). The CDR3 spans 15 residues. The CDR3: CASSEFSHGVQPQHF. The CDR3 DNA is TGTGCCAGCAGCGAGTTCTCCCACGGAGTCCAGCCCCAGCATTTT.

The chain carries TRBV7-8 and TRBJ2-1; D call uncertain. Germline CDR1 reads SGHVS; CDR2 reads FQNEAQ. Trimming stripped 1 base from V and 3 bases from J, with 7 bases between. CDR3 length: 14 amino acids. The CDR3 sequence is CASSLVPDYNEQFF. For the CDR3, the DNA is TGTGCCAGCAGCTTAGTGCCAGACTACAATGAGCAGTTCTTC.

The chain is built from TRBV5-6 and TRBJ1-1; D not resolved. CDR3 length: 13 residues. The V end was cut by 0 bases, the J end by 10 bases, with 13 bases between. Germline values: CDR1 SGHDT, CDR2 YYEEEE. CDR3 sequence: CASSLAGGRGAFF. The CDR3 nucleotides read TGTGCCAGCAGCTTGGCGGGCGGCCGGGGAGCTTTCTTT. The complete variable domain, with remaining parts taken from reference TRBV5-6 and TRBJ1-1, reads DAGVTQSPTHLIKTRGQQVTLRCSPKSGHDTVSWYQQALGQGPQFIFQYYEEEERQRGNFPDRFSGHQFPNYSSELNVNALLLGDSALYLCASSLAGGRGAFFGQGTRLTVV.